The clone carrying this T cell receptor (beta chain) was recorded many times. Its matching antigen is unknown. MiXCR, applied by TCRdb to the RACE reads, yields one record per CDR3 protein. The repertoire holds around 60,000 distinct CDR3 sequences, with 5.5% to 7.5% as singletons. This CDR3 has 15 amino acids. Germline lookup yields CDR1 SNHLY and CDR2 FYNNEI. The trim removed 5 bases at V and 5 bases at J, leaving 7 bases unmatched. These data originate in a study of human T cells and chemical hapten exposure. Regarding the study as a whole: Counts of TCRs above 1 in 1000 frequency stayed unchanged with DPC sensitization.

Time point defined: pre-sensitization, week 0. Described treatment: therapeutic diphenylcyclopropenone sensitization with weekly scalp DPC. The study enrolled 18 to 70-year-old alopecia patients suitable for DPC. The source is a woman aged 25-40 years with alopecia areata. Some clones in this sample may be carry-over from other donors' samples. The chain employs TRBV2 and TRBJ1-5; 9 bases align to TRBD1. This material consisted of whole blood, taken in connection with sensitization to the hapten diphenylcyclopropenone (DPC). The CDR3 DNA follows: TGTGCCAGCAGTCTTGAGGGACAGGGACATCAGCCCCAGCATTTT. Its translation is CASSLEGQGHQPQHF.